This T cell receptor beta chain came from a study of cytomegalovirus exposure and HLA in healthy donors. Study-level results: When analyzed later, a missense DCLRE1C variant was found to be linked to TCR beta V- and J-gene trimming. A later analysis showed HLA-associated TCR beta chains outstripping equally common others in clonal expansion.

It was with 60 Vbeta and 13 Jbeta primers that the PCR ran. Assay: immunoSEQ multiplex PCR; the TCRdb copy retains only in-frame clones and omits some. The repertoire has approximately 100,000 clones, around 85% of them found once; the top ten carry less than 5%. This CDR3 is 16 amino acids long. Unmatched junction bases numbered 6, after V lost 0 bases and J lost 4 bases. Germline-derived CDR1 and CDR2 are SGDLS and YYNGEE. Comments on this clone: As yet, its antigen is unknown.

This chain joins TRBV9 and TRBJ2-1; 8 bases map to TRBD2. The TCR originated in a man aged 30-40 years in good health and CMV-seronegative. Sequenced material: PBMCs. For the CDR3, the DNA is TGTGCCAGCAGCGTAGAGGCTAGCGGGCCGTACAATGAGCAGTTCTTC. Its protein is CASSVEASGPYNEQFF.